One and the same sample provided the 13 T cell receptor beta chains below, sequenced in a study of blood T cell repertoires in COVID-19. The assay was immunoSEQ multiplex PCR, and TCRdb's table has in-frame clones only and misses some. This table holds around 160,000 clones, about four fifths found once. Sequenced material: PBMCs or T cells enriched from blood (not recorded which). The receptors were gathered from a woman between 50 and 59 years old who had been exposed to COVID-19.

This clone appeared a single time. V usage is TRBV6-2 or TRBV6-3 and J usage is TRBJ2-1; tentatively, D is TRBD2 (5 bases). V was pared by 2 bases and J by 12 bases, with 23 bases between. Germline CDR1 and CDR2: MNHEY and SVGEGT. The length of the CDR3 is 16 residues. As DNA, the CDR3 is TGTGCCAGCAGTTACCCTTTCCGTACCGGGGTACCTGGGCAGTTCTTC. It translates to CASSYPFRTGVPGQFF.

The genes are TRBV25-1 and TRBJ2-1; D is uncertain. Trimming left V 3 bases short and J 9 bases short, with 15 bases between. The germline gives CDR1 MGHDK, CDR2 SYGVNS. The CDR3 runs 14 residues. CDR3 in DNA: TGTGCCAGCAGTGATGAGTCCAGGAACGCTGAGCAGTTCTTC. Amino acid sequence: CASSDESRNAEQFF.

The chain employs TRBV5-4 and TRBJ2-1; D gene ambiguous. Trimming took off 4 bases at V and 5 bases at J, with 13 bases between the two ends. The CDR3 totals 14 residues. Germline V lookup: CDR1 SGHNT, CDR2 YYREEE (reference sequence). Written as DNA, the CDR3 is TGTGCCAGCAGCCCCCTGACTCGGAACAATGAGCAGTTCTTC. Protein sequence: CASSPLTRNNEQFF.

The rearrangement links TRBV6-2 or TRBV6-3 to TRBJ2-1; 13 bases agree with TRBD2. The J segment lost 4 bases and the V segment lost 6 bases, leaving 3 bases of the junction unmatched. The germline gives CDR1 MNHEY, CDR2 SVGEGT. The CDR3 sequence is 15 residues long. The CDR3 loop reads CASSRTSGGYNEQFF. The CDR3 nucleotides are TGTGCCAGCAGCCGGACTAGCGGGGGATACAATGAGCAGTTCTTC.

The CDR3 nucleotides read TGTGCCAGCAGTCCGGTGCCGGGGAACACTGAAGCTTTCTTT. Translating it yields CASSPVPGNTEAFF. The V call is TRBV6-2 or TRBV6-3, the J call TRBJ1-1; no clear D. In germline, CDR1 is MNHEY, CDR2 SVGEGT. Trimming pared 5 bases from V and 1 base from J, leaving 11 bases between. The CDR3 totals 14 residues.

V usage is TRBV19 and J usage is TRBJ1-2; 8 nucleotides align to TRBD1. Germline CDR1 reads LNHDA; CDR2 reads SQIVND (reference sequence). V gave up 4 bases and J gave up 3 bases; unmatched junction bases: 4. The CDR3 consists of 14 residues. The chain's CDR3 is CASSKTGGDYGYTF. As DNA, the CDR3 is TGTGCCAGTAGTAAAACAGGGGGGGACTATGGCTACACCTTC.

The CDR3 protein is CASNTGTGYATNEKLFF. The CDR3, as DNA: TGTGCCAGTAACACCGGGACAGGGTATGCAACTAATGAAAAACTGTTTTTT. The chain joins TRBV19 to TRBJ1-4; TRBD1 matches 9 bases. The ends lost 7 bases at V and 0 bases at J; junction bases unmatched: 9. This CDR3 has 17 residues. Germline V gives CDR1 LNHDA, CDR2 SQIVND (reference sequence).

CDR3 coding DNA: TGCGCCAGCAGCCAAAGCGTGGGCTCCTACGAGCAGTACTTC. It yields the protein CASSQSVGSYEQYF. The genes are TRBV4-3 and TRBJ2-7; no clear D gene. The CDR3 is 14 residues long. The V end lost 2 bases, the J end lost 0 bases, and 8 bases lay between the germline ends. Germline V gene data show CDR1 as LGHNA and CDR2 as YSLEER.

V usage is TRBV15 and J usage is TRBJ1-4; D gene uncertain. Trimming removed 4 bases at V and 2 bases at J, with 11 bases between. The CDR3 length is 15 residues. The V gene's germline CDR1 is LNHNV and CDR2 YYDKDF (reference sequence). CDR3 sequence (DNA): TGTGCCACCAGCACTCGGGAGGGCACTAATGAAAAACTGTTTTTT. Translating gives CATSTREGTNEKLFF.

V gene TRBV21-1 combines with J gene TRBJ2-7; TRBD2 is the table's D call and was not checked against the DNA. TRBV21-1 represents a pseudogene. This CDR3 has 19 amino acids. The DNA for the CDR3 is TGTGCCAGCAGCAAATCTTCTAGCGTTTCAGGAGGCGTTCGCTACGAGCAGTACTTC. This sequence encodes CASSKSSSVSGGVRYEQYF.

The rearrangement links TRBV5-1 to TRBJ1-2, with D perhaps TRBD1 (5 bases). Trimming stripped 4 bases from V and 5 bases from J, with 12 bases between. Germline values: CDR1 SGHRS, CDR2 YFSETQ. CDR3 size: 13 residues. The CDR3 sequence: CASSRDFKYGYTF. CDR3 coding DNA: TGCGCCAGCAGCCGGGACTTTAAATATGGCTACACCTTC.

This clone has only one observation. V is TRBV5-4 and J is TRBJ1-1; no reliable D call. Germline V gene lookup returns CDR1 SGHNT and CDR2 YYREEE (reference sequence). V was pared by 0 bases and J by 1 base, with 10 bases between. The CDR3 extends over 15 amino acids. The CDR3 loop reads CASSLGLTSNTEAFF. The CDR3 nucleotides read TGTGCCAGCAGCTTGGGGCTCACCTCGAACACTGAAGCTTTCTTT.

The V and J genes are TRBV9 and TRBJ1-2; the match to TRBD1 covers 8 bases. The CDR3 loop spans 15 amino acids. Trimming at V came to 3 bases and at J to 1 base, leaving 5 bases not matched to a gene. CDR1 SGDLS and CDR2 YYNGEE come from the germline V gene. For the CDR3, the DNA is TGTGCCAGCAGCGCGGGACAGGATAATAACTATGGCTACACCTTC. It encodes CASSAGQDNNYGYTF.